This is a list of T cell receptor beta chains from one sample in a study of spatial heterogeneity in lung cancer. TCRdb reprocessed the 5' RACE reads with MiXCR, giving one entry per CDR3 protein. The table includes 20,000 to 25,000 distinct CDR3 sequences, 5.5% to 8% detected once. The sample consisted of PBMCs, taken at surgery. Receptors originate from a male donor with early-stage non-small cell lung cancer. Both conserved end residues are part of each CDR3. A D gene is named only where the DNA matches it firmly. Clone size is stated in some rows and not others, as once, few, many or a class when expanded.

abundance: NA
len: 17
d_gene: NA
v_gene: TRBV27
j_gene: TRBJ2-6
CDR3nt: TGTGCCAGCAGTTCCCCCCTTTACGTCTCTGGGGCCAACGTCCTGACTTTC
CDR3aa: CASSSPLYVSGANVLTF

abundance: NA
len: 16
d_gene: TRBD1
v_gene: TRBV20-1
j_gene: TRBJ2-1
CDR3nt: TGCAGTGCTGATGACAGAGGACAGGGAATCATCAATGAGCAGTTCTTC
CDR3aa: CSADDRGQGIINEQFF

abundance: few
len: 12
d_gene: NA
v_gene: TRBV10-2
j_gene: TRBJ1-6
CDR3nt: TGCGCCAGCAGTGTAGGGGATGGTCCCCTCCACTTT
CDR3aa: CASSVGDGPLHF

abundance: few
len: 13
d_gene: NA
v_gene: TRBV20-1
j_gene: TRBJ1-5
CDR3nt: TGCAGTGCTCACCGACAGCCCAATCAGCCCCAGCATTTT
CDR3aa: CSAHRQPNQPQHF

abundance: few
len: 14
d_gene: TRBD1
v_gene: TRBV10-3
j_gene: TRBJ2-3
CDR3nt: TGTGCCATCAGACCCGGACAGGGGACAGATACGCAGTATTTT
CDR3aa: CAIRPGQGTDTQYF

abundance: NA
len: 14
d_gene: TRBD2
v_gene: TRBV20-1
j_gene: TRBJ2-1
CDR3nt: TGCAGTGCCATAGCCGGGACTAGCCGAAATGAGCAGTTCTTC
CDR3aa: CSAIAGTSRNEQFF

abundance: many
len: 13
d_gene: NA
v_gene: TRBV28
j_gene: TRBJ1-6
CDR3nt: TGTGCCAGCCTACAAGGAGGGTATTCACCCCTCCACTTT
CDR3aa: CASLQGGYSPLHF

abundance: many
len: 13
d_gene: NA
v_gene: TRBV2
j_gene: TRBJ2-5
CDR3nt: TGTGCCAGCAGTGTTCCGTACCAAGAGACCCAGTACTTC
CDR3aa: CASSVPYQETQYF

abundance: NA
len: 12
d_gene: NA
v_gene: TRBV7-2
j_gene: TRBJ2-4
CDR3nt: TGTGCCAGCAGCCCAACAGAAAACATTCAGTACTTC
CDR3aa: CASSPTENIQYF

abundance: few
len: 16
d_gene: NA
v_gene: TRBV2
j_gene: TRBJ2-2
CDR3nt: TGTGCCAGCAGTGAGTCTACCATTACGAACACCGGGGAGCTGTTTTTT
CDR3aa: CASSESTITNTGELFF

abundance: many
len: 11
d_gene: NA
v_gene: TRBV2
j_gene: TRBJ2-5
CDR3nt: TGTGCCAGCAGTGTGCGGGTAGTTGAGTACTTC
CDR3aa: CASSVRVVEYF

abundance: many
len: 16
d_gene: NA
v_gene: TRBV3-1
j_gene: TRBJ2-2
CDR3nt: TGTGCCAGCAGCTCCCGGACCCCGGGGGACACCGGGGAGCTGTTTTTT
CDR3aa: CASSSRTPGDTGELFF

abundance: NA
len: 14
d_gene: NA
v_gene: TRBV6-2/TRBV6-3
j_gene: TRBJ1-2
CDR3nt: TGTGCCAGCAGTTACGAAGGGTTCTACTATGGCTACACCTTC
CDR3aa: CASSYEGFYYGYTF

abundance: many
len: 15
d_gene: NA
v_gene: TRBV28
j_gene: TRBJ1-4
CDR3nt: TGTGCCAGCAGTTTAGTCCGGGACACTAATGAAAAACTGTTTTTT
CDR3aa: CASSLVRDTNEKLFF

abundance: few
len: 13
d_gene: NA
v_gene: TRBV30
j_gene: TRBJ2-3
CDR3nt: TGTGCCTGGAGTGCGCGGGGCACAGATACGCAGTATTTT
CDR3aa: CAWSARGTDTQYF

abundance: NA
len: 13
d_gene: NA
v_gene: TRBV7-2
j_gene: TRBJ2-7
CDR3nt: TGTGCCAGCAGCTTAGCGGTTCGGGAGAGGAAGTACTTC
CDR3aa: CASSLAVRERKYF

abundance: medium-sized
len: 14
d_gene: NA
v_gene: TRBV19
j_gene: TRBJ2-1
CDR3nt: TGTGCCAGTAGTAGAGCGGATATCCCCGCAGGGCAGTTCTTC
CDR3aa: CASSRADIPAGQFF

abundance: many
len: 14
d_gene: NA
v_gene: TRBV20-1
j_gene: TRBJ2-2
CDR3nt: TGCAGTGCAAATCCGGGACACCTGACCGGGGAGCTGTTTTTT
CDR3aa: CSANPGHLTGELFF

abundance: many
len: 10
d_gene: TRBD1
v_gene: TRBV20-1
j_gene: TRBJ1-1
CDR3nt: TGCAGTGCTGGACAGGGTGAAGCTTTCTTT
CDR3aa: CSAGQGEAFF

abundance: many
len: 16
d_gene: TRBD1
v_gene: TRBV24-1
j_gene: TRBJ1-2
CDR3nt: TGTGCCACCAGTGGCCCTCCCGGGACAGGGTCCTATGGCTACACCTTC
CDR3aa: CATSGPPGTGSYGYTF

abundance: few
len: 12
d_gene: NA
v_gene: TRBV12-3/TRBV12-4
j_gene: TRBJ2-3
CDR3nt: TGTGCCAGCGCGTCAGGGGCAGATACGCAGTATTTT
CDR3aa: CASASGADTQYF

abundance: many
len: 15
d_gene: NA
v_gene: TRBV18
j_gene: TRBJ2-6
CDR3nt: TGTGCCAGCTCACCACGGAGCTCTGGGGCCAACGTCCTGACTTTC
CDR3aa: CASSPRSSGANVLTF

abundance: many
len: 16
d_gene: TRBD1
v_gene: TRBV4-2
j_gene: TRBJ1-6
CDR3nt: TGTGCCAGCAGCCAAGAGACAGGGGGCTTGGATTCACCCCTCCACTTT
CDR3aa: CASSQETGGLDSPLHF

abundance: medium-sized
len: 17
d_gene: TRBD2
v_gene: TRBV6-6
j_gene: TRBJ2-1
CDR3nt: TGTGCCAGCAGTTACTCGGGTCCGGCGGGAGTTTACAATGAGCAGTTCTTC
CDR3aa: CASSYSGPAGVYNEQFF

abundance: many
len: 16
d_gene: NA
v_gene: TRBV7-9
j_gene: TRBJ2-3
CDR3nt: TGTGCCAGCAGCTTAATGGTCTCTATTACCACAGATACGCAGTATTTT
CDR3aa: CASSLMVSITTDTQYF

abundance: medium-sized
len: 11
d_gene: NA
v_gene: TRBV2
j_gene: TRBJ2-1
CDR3nt: TGTGCCAGCGTGGTGGTCAATGAGCAGTTCTTC
CDR3aa: CASVVVNEQFF

abundance: NA
len: 13
d_gene: NA
v_gene: TRBV20-1
j_gene: TRBJ2-3
CDR3nt: TGCAGTGCTAGAGATTTTCCTGTAGATACGCAGTATTTT
CDR3aa: CSARDFPVDTQYF

abundance: NA
len: 19
d_gene: TRBD1
v_gene: TRBV11-2
j_gene: TRBJ1-3
CDR3nt: TGTGCCAGCAGCTTCAGCGGGACAGGGGCAGTCAACTCTGGAAACACCATATATTTT
CDR3aa: CASSFSGTGAVNSGNTIYF

abundance: many
len: 13
d_gene: NA
v_gene: TRBV20-1
j_gene: TRBJ1-2
CDR3nt: TGCAGTGCTAGAGATCCCGGGACGTATGGCTACACCTTC
CDR3aa: CSARDPGTYGYTF

abundance: many
len: 14
d_gene: NA
v_gene: TRBV20-1
j_gene: TRBJ1-3
CDR3nt: TGCAGTGCTGAGACAGGAACAACTGGAAACACCATATATTTT
CDR3aa: CSAETGTTGNTIYF

abundance: many
len: 19
d_gene: NA
v_gene: TRBV10-3
j_gene: TRBJ1-4
CDR3nt: TGTGCCATCAGTGAGTCGCCCCCTCGGGGGCGGGCAACCAATGAAAAACTGTTTTTT
CDR3aa: CAISESPPRGRATNEKLFF

abundance: many
len: 14
d_gene: NA
v_gene: TRBV7-2
j_gene: TRBJ2-5
CDR3nt: TGTGCCAGCAGCTTAGTTTTCCGTAGAGAGACCCAGTACTTC
CDR3aa: CASSLVFRRETQYF

abundance: few
len: 14
d_gene: NA
v_gene: TRBV14
j_gene: TRBJ1-2
CDR3nt: TGTGCCAGCAGCCCGATCGGACGGTCCTCTGGCTACACCTTC
CDR3aa: CASSPIGRSSGYTF